A single sample is the source of the 20 T cell receptor beta chains below, sequenced in a study of T cell repertoires in cytomegalovirus infection. TCRdb re-derived calls from the reads in MiXCR, one entry per CDR3 protein. The table shows approximately 76,000 distinct CDR3 sequences, with 3.7% occurring only once. The sample was PBMCs. The receptors originated from a human donor in good health (CMV status not recorded). Some clones in this sample may be carry-over from other donors' samples.

This clonotype was picked up many times. The chain is built from TRBV5-4 and TRBJ1-1; possible D gene TRBD1, 5 bases. This CDR3 region has 15 residues. V was shortened by 0 bases and J by 4 bases, with 13 bases between the two germline ends. The germline V gene has CDR1 SGHNT and CDR2 YYREEE (reference sequence). CDR3 residues: CASSLGGGGGTEAFF. CDR3 in DNA: TGTGCCAGCAGCTTGGGAGGTGGGGGGGGCACTGAAGCTTTCTTT.

This clonotype showed up many times. The CDR3 spells CASSLMAANTEAFF. CDR3 nucleotides: TGTGCCAGCAGTTTGATGGCTGCGAACACTGAAGCTTTCTTT. V usage is TRBV27 and J usage is TRBJ1-1; D unclear. Trimming removed 3 bases at V and 1 base at J, with 9 bases between. CDR3 length: 14 residues. CDR1 MNHEY and CDR2 SMNVEV come from the germline V gene (reference sequence).

This clonotype was observed at least ten times. The V call is TRBV28, the J call TRBJ1-2, with TRBD1 matching over 7 bases. This CDR3 is 17 amino acids long. Germline lookup yields CDR1 MDHEN and CDR2 SYDVKM. Unmatched junction bases numbered 16, after V lost 6 bases and J lost 3 bases. The CDR3 nucleotides read TGTGCCAGCAGCCCCCCCGATCCACAGGGGAACGACTATGGCTACACCTTC. This codes for CASSPPDPQGNDYGYTF.

The table lists this clonotype with a count of one. A clone one base away is much larger, so this may be a read error. The V call is TRBV6-2 or TRBV6-3, the J call TRBJ2-7; D not certain. This CDR3 comprises 12 residues. CDR1 is MNHEY, CDR2 SVGEGT, per germline. The V and J ends lost 6 bases and 4 bases respectively, with 10 bases between them. The CDR3: CASRPPTYEQYF. The CDR3 DNA is TGTGCCAGCAGGCCTCCCACATACGAGCAGTACTTC.

This clonotype was recorded many times. One end of the junction varies from germline; a read error may be responsible. Written as DNA, the CDR3 is TGTGCCAGCACCTTAAGGGTCTCCTACGAGCAGTACTTC. This translates into CASTLRVSYEQYF. V and J are TRBV7-2 and TRBJ2-7; D remains unclear. CDR1 is SGHTA and CDR2 is FQGNSA in the germline V gene. The CDR3 spans 13 residues.

This clonotype was found many times. The chain is built from TRBV7-9 and TRBJ2-5, with 8 bases fitting TRBD1. This CDR3 has 15 residues. Germline CDR1 SEHNR, CDR2 FQNEAQ (reference sequence). Losses at the gene ends were 3 bases for V and 5 bases for J; bases not matched to a gene: 8. The CDR3 nucleotides read TGTGCCAGCAGCTTGGGACAGGCCGGGATGGAGACCCAGTACTTC. Its translation: CASSLGQAGMETQYF. Full variable domain (outside the CDR3, taken from reference TRBV7-9 and TRBJ2-5): DTGVSQNPRHKITKRGQNVTFRCDPISEHNRLYWYRQTLGQGPEFLTYFQNEAQLEKSRLLSDRFSAERPKGSFSTLEIQRTEQGDSAMYLCASSLGQAGMETQYFGPGTRLLVL.

This clonotype was detected ten times or more. This chain uses TRBV20-1 with TRBJ2-3; 7 nucleotides agree with TRBD2. This CDR3 region has 15 residues. The J segment lost 3 bases and the V segment lost 4 bases, leaving 10 bases of the junction unmatched. Germline CDR1 DFQATT, CDR2 SNEGSKA (reference sequence). The CDR3 region has the DNA TGCAGTGCTAAATTGGGCGGGGGAGCGACAGATACGCAGTATTTT. Translating it yields CSAKLGGGATDTQYF.

This clonotype was found many times. The chain recombines TRBV28 with TRBJ1-1, with a tentative D call TRBD1 (5 bases). Trimming took off 4 bases at V and 1 base at J, with 10 bases between the two ends. Germline assignment: CDR1 MDHEN and CDR2 SYDVKM. The CDR3 totals 14 residues. CDR3 nucleotides: TGTGCCAGCAGTTACTACACAGGGAACACTGAAGCTTTCTTT. Its protein product is CASSYYTGNTEAFF.

This clonotype was counted many times. V is TRBV19 and J is TRBJ1-2; TRBD1 agrees at 9 bases. J lost 6 bases, V lost 6 bases, and 5 bases had no gene match. The CDR3 runs to 13 residues. Germline V gives CDR1 LNHDA, CDR2 SQIVND (reference sequence). CDR3 sequence reads: CASRSGTGNGYTF. The DNA of the CDR3 is TGTGCCAGTAGGTCCGGGACAGGGAATGGCTACACCTTC. Full variable domain (missing parts from reference TRBV19 and TRBJ1-2): DGGITQSPKYLFRKEGQNVTLSCEQNLNHDAMYWYRQDPGQGLRLIYYSQIVNDFQKGDIAEGYSVSREKKESFPLTVTSAQKNPTAFYLCASRSGTGNGYTFGSGTRLTVV.

Many counts were recorded for this clonotype. The rearrangement uses TRBV6-2 or TRBV6-3 and TRBJ2-6; D is perhaps TRBD1 (6 bases). Germline CDR1 reads MNHEY; CDR2 reads SVGEGT. Trimming pared 6 bases from V and 2 bases from J, leaving 11 bases between. CDR3 length: 15 residues. Here the CDR3 reads CASSFEGAGANVLTF. As DNA, the CDR3 is TGTGCCAGCAGCTTCGAGGGGGCTGGGGCCAACGTCCTGACTTTC.

This clonotype was seen many times. The chain is built from TRBV7-2 and TRBJ1-1; no definite D call. Deletions cut 5 bases from V and 0 bases from J, with 10 bases between. The CDR3 contains 14 residues. The germline gives CDR1 SGHTA, CDR2 FQGNSA. This chain's CDR3 is CASSRWTVNTEAFF. The CDR3 DNA reads as TGTGCCAGCAGCCGCTGGACGGTGAACACTGAAGCTTTCTTT.

This clonotype was detected many times. J is TRBJ2-1 and V is TRBV7-3; 7 nucleotides line up with TRBD2. CDR3 size: 15 residues. The germline V gene has CDR1 SGHTA and CDR2 FQGTGA. The V and J ends lost 5 bases and 7 bases, in that order; junction bases with no gene match: 11. Written as DNA, the CDR3 is TGTGCCAGCAGCCCCGGACTAGATCCGCGGAATGAGCAGTTCTTC. This translates into CASSPGLDPRNEQFF.

This clonotype occurred many times. The V and J genes are TRBV9 and TRBJ2-1, with a weak D call TRBD2 (6 bases). Germline assignment: CDR1 SGDLS and CDR2 YYNGEE. The CDR3 runs 15 residues. V lost 4 bases and J 3 bases, leaving 14 bases between the germline ends. CDR3 residues: CASSNQVAVYNEQFF. The CDR3 bases are TGTGCCAGCAGCAATCAAGTAGCGGTCTACAATGAGCAGTTCTTC.

This clonotype was detected many times. This chain links TRBV20-1 with TRBJ2-3, with TRBD2 matching over 14 bases. Germline CDR1 is DFQATT and CDR2 is SNEGSKA (reference sequence). J was trimmed by 5 bases and V by 1 base; bases with no gene match: 11. The CDR3 extends over 18 amino acids. DNA of the CDR3: TGCAGTGCTAGAGCCTCCGGGACTAGCGGGGGCCGAGGAGATACGCAGTATTTT. It codes for CSARASGTSGGRGDTQYF.

In this sample, this clonotype is medium-sized. V usage is TRBV7-2 and J usage is TRBJ1-6; perhaps TRBD1 as D (5 bases). V lost 6 bases and J 9 bases, leaving 18 bases between the germline ends. The CDR3 is made up of 15 amino acids. Germline loops: CDR1 SGHTA, CDR2 FQGNSA. CDR3 loop: CASSMGGGAGSPLHF. In DNA, the CDR3 is TGTGCCAGCAGTATGGGTGGAGGGGCAGGTTCACCCCTCCACTTT.

This clonotype was seen many times. The chain uses TRBV19 and TRBJ2-3; D is undetermined. Germline V gene data show CDR1 as LNHDA and CDR2 as SQIVND (reference sequence). Deletions cut 7 bases from V and 5 bases from J, with 16 bases between. This CDR3 has 14 amino acids. This CDR3 reads CASTNRAARDTQYF. Here the CDR3 DNA reads TGTGCCAGTACCAATCGGGCAGCTCGAGATACGCAGTATTTT.

This clonotype appeared many times. The chain uses TRBV6-2 or TRBV6-3 and TRBJ2-3; 13 bases are shared with TRBD2. This CDR3 is built from 18 residues. Per germline, CDR1 MNHEY and CDR2 SVGEGT. V lost 4 bases and J lost 1; bases outside the gene matches: 8. The CDR3 is CASSFGLAGERGTDTQYF. In nucleotides, the CDR3 is TGTGCCAGCAGTTTTGGACTAGCGGGGGAGAGAGGCACAGATACGCAGTATTTT.

This clonotype was recorded at least ten times. The chain joins TRBV7-2 to TRBJ2-1; possibly TRBD1 for D (5 bases). The CDR3 is made up of 11 amino acids. The germline V gene has CDR1 SGHTA and CDR2 FQGNSA. The ends were cut back, 1 base at V and 14 bases at J, with 9 bases in the middle. The CDR3 sequence: CASSLGGPEFF. CDR3 in DNA: TGTGCCAGCAGCTTAGGGGGCCCTGAGTTCTTC.

At least ten counts were recorded for this clonotype. The rearrangement joins TRBV7-3 to TRBJ2-3; D not resolved. Trimming removed 0 bases at V and 0 bases at J, with 7 bases between. Germline V gene lookup returns CDR1 SGHTA and CDR2 FQGTGA. This CDR3 is 15 amino acids long. The CDR3 DNA reads TGTGCCAGCAGCTTAACTAGCTCTAGCACAGATACGCAGTATTTT. Amino acids: CASSLTSSSTDTQYF.

This clonotype showed up many times. CDR3 protein: CSALRDSSYEQYF. DNA for the CDR3: TGCAGTGCTCTTCGGGACTCATCCTACGAGCAGTACTTC. V usage is TRBV20-1 and J usage is TRBJ2-7; D might be TRBD2 (6 bases). V was trimmed by 5 bases and J by 1 base, leaving 12 bases between them. The V gene's germline CDR1 is DFQATT and CDR2 SNEGSKA (reference sequence). This CDR3 comprises 13 residues.